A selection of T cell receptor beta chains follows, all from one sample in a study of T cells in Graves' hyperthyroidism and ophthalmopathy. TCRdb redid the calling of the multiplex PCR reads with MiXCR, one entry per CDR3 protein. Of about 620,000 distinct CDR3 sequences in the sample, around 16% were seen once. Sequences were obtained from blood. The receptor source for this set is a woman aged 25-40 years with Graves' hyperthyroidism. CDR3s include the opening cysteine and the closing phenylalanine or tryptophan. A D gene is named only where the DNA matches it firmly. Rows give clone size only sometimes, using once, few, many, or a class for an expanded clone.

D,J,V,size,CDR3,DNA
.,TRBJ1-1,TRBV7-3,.,CASGEGSGTEAFF,TGTGCCAGCGGTGAGGGCTCGGGCACTGAAGCTTTCTTT
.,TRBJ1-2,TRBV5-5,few,CASSQRTNYGYTF,TGTGCCAGCAGCCAGCGGACAAACTATGGCTACACCTTC
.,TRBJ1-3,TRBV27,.,CASSLQGGNTIYF,TGTGCCAGCAGTTTACAGGGAGGAAACACCATATATTTT
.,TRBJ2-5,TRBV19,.,CASSIGRGRETQYF,TGTGCCAGTAGTATTGGCAGGGGTAGGGAGACCCAGTACTTC
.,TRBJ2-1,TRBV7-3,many,CASSLSPGYNEQFF,TGTGCCAGCAGCTTAAGCCCGGGATACAATGAGCAGTTCTTC
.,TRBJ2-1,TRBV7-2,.,CAGSPTPGPHNEQFF,TGTGCCGGCAGCCCGACCCCGGGACCCCACAATGAGCAGTTCTTC
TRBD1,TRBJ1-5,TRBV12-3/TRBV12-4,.,CASRLQGGNQPQHF,TGTGCCAGCAGACTACAGGGGGGCAATCAGCCCCAGCATTTT
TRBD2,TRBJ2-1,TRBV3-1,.,CASSQRRREGLFEQFF,TGTGCCAGCAGCCAAAGACGGAGGGAGGGCCTCTTTGAGCAGTTCTTC
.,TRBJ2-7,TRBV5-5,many,CASSLALGVRSYEQYF,TGTGCCAGCAGCTTGGCCTTAGGGGTTCGATCCTACGAGCAGTACTTC
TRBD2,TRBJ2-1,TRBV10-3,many,CAISGLAGGGNRLEQFF,TGTGCCATCAGTGGACTAGCGGGAGGCGGAAACCGTCTTGAGCAGTTCTTC
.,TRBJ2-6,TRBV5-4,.,CASSPTASSGANVLTF,TGTGCCAGCAGCCCCACAGCCTCCTCTGGGGCCAACGTCCTGACTTTC
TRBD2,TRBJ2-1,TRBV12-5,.,CASGAPVSGSLNEQFF,TGTGCTAGTGGCGCCCCGGTTAGCGGGAGTCTCAATGAGCAGTTCTTC
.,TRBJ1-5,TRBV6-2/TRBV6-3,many,CASSPSWDRSNQPQHF,TGTGCCAGCAGCCCTTCTTGGGACCGCAGCAATCAGCCCCAGCATTTT
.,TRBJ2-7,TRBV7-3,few,CASSPGPSGWGSGEQYF,TGTGCCAGCAGCCCGGGGCCCTCAGGGTGGGGTAGTGGCGAGCAGTACTTC
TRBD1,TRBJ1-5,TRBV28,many,CASSVQGATQPQHF,TGTGCCAGCAGTGTACAGGGGGCGACTCAGCCCCAGCATTTT
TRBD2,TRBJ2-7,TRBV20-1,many,CSASRDGGGISYEQYF,TGCAGTGCTAGCCGGGATGGGGGGGGAATTTCCTACGAGCAGTACTTC
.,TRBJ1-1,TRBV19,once,CASSMGGAPEAFF,TGTGCCAGTAGTATGGGAGGGGCCCCTGAAGCTTTCTTT
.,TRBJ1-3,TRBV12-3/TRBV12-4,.,CASRAGAQDTIYF,TGTGCCAGCAGGGCGGGGGCGCAGGACACCATATATTTT
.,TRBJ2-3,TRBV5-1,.,CARSRPMTETQYF,TGCGCCAGGAGCAGGCCCATGACGGAGACGCAGTATTTT
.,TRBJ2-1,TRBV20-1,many,CSAKTYRDNNEQFF,TGCAGTGCCAAAACATACCGGGACAACAATGAGCAGTTCTTC
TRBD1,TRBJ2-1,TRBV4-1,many,CASSQVGTGDEQFF,TGCGCCAGCAGCCAAGTCGGGACAGGGGATGAGCAGTTCTTC
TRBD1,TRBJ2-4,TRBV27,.,CASSYWDRKIQYF,TGTGCCAGCAGTTATTGGGACAGGAAAATTCAGTACTTC
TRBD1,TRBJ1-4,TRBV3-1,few,CASSPGGADEKLFF,TGTGCCAGCAGCCCAGGGGGCGCGGATGAAAAACTGTTTTTT
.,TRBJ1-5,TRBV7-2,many,CASSFVQGPNQPQHF,TGTGCCAGCAGCTTCGTGCAGGGGCCCAATCAGCCCCAGCATTTT
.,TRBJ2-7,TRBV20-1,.,CSARDRVRYYEQYF,TGCAGTGCTAGAGATCGGGTCAGATACTACGAGCAGTACTTC